These T cell receptor beta chains were read from a single sample in a study of blood T cell repertoires in COVID-19. Some clones are missing from TCRdb's copy, which holds only in-frame ones; the method was immunoSEQ multiplex PCR. The sample has around 150,000 clones, approximately 93% seen once. The specimen was peripheral blood. These receptors originate from a woman aged 55-70 years with COVID-19, enrolled during active disease. Both conserved end residues are part of each CDR3. The D gene is left open where the match is weak. Some rows mark clone size as missing; the rest say once, few, many or name a class of expanded clone.

v_call	d_call	clone_size	j_call	cdr3_nt	cdr3_aa
TRBV7-9	.	.	TRBJ2-1	TGTGCCAGCAGCTCCAGCGGCCTCTACAATGAGCAGTTCTTC	CASSSSGLYNEQFF
TRBV7-2	TRBD1	.	TRBJ1-4	TGTGCCAGCAGCTTTATACAGGGGCTTAATGAAAAACTGTTTTTT	CASSFIQGLNEKLFF
TRBV5-1	.	.	TRBJ1-2	TGCGCCAGCAGCTTGGAAGGGGGTTATGGCTACACCTTC	CASSLEGGYGYTF
TRBV10-1	TRBD1	.	TRBJ1-1	TGCGCCAGCAGCCGGGACAGGGCCATGAACACTGAAGCTTTCTTT	CASSRDRAMNTEAFF
TRBV18	.	.	TRBJ1-1	TGTGCCAGCTCACCGCGGTCGAACACTGAAGCTTTCTTT	CASSPRSNTEAFF
TRBV12-3/TRBV12-4	.	few	TRBJ1-2	TGTGCCAGCAGTTTTCAGGGTGACTATGGCTACACCTTC	CASSFQGDYGYTF
TRBV19	.	.	TRBJ1-1	TGTGCCAGTAGATCTGGCATAGGGGTCACTGAAGCTTTCTTT	CASRSGIGVTEAFF
TRBV18	TRBD2	.	TRBJ2-7	TGTGCCAGCTCACCACCTGTGGGGCTAGCGGGGGTAGAACAGTACTTC	CASSPPVGLAGVEQYF
TRBV11-3	.	.	TRBJ2-2	TGTGCCAGCAGCTTAGGATCAGGTCTCACCGGGGAGCTGTTTTTT	CASSLGSGLTGELFF
TRBV30	.	.	TRBJ1-4	TGTGCCTGGAGTCGAGGGGGGGGCCTTGAAAAACTGTTTTTT	CAWSRGGGLEKLFF
TRBV5-1	.	.	TRBJ2-3	TGCGCCAGCAGCTTGACCGGGGGTTTCACAGATACGCAGTATTTT	CASSLTGGFTDTQYF
TRBV10-3	.	.	TRBJ1-2	TGTGCCATCAGTGAAGGGCAGGGCACTAACTATGGCTACACCTTC	CAISEGQGTNYGYTF
TRBV5-4	TRBD1	.	TRBJ1-1	TGTGCCAGCAGCGCGGGACAGGGGGATTTAGGTGAAGCTTTCTTT	CASSAGQGDLGEAFF
TRBV4-1	.	.	TRBJ1-5	TGCGCCAGCAGCCAAAGGGGGGGTGCCGTCTCTCAGCCCCAGCATTTT	CASSQRGGAVSQPQHF
TRBV5-1	TRBD1	.	TRBJ1-4	TGCGCCAGCAGCCTTGGGGGACAGGGAAATGAAAAACTGTTTTTT	CASSLGGQGNEKLFF
TRBV6-2/TRBV6-3	.	.	TRBJ1-5	TGTGCCAGCAGTCCCCGCGGGTACAATCAGCCCCAGCATTTT	CASSPRGYNQPQHF
TRBV6-2/TRBV6-3	.	once	TRBJ1-5	TGTGCCAGCAGTTACTCCTCAGGATATAGCAATCAGCCCCAGCATTTT	CASSYSSGYSNQPQHF